The TCR beta chain described here comes from a study of T cells after yellow fever vaccination. Notes on the study in general: Clonotypes shared by both compartments, CD4 and CD8, made up a small share. Peaking on day 5 versus 15, the secondary response was faster but weaker. Reappearance after the booster was seen for most primary-vaccination clones, at about 95% CD4 and around 90% CD8.

Trimming pared 4 bases from V and 6 bases from J, leaving 10 bases between. The CDR3 contains 13 residues. In germline, CDR1 is SGHTA, CDR2 FQGNSA. Worth noting for this clonotype: Its specificity is not known.

TCR cDNA was made by 5'RACE template switching, adding a universal primer site and UMIs. Via MiXCR, TCRdb re-called the 5' RACE reads, giving one row per CDR3 protein. The table shows hundreds of thousands of distinct CDR3 sequences, with around 19% occurring only once. The source of this sequence is a man between 18 and 35 years old who received the YFV17D yellow fever vaccine. The gene calls are TRBV7-2 and TRBJ2-4; D is ambiguous. This sample comprised PBMCs, obtained before the yellow fever booster vaccination. The CDR3 reads CASSSPLGNIQYF. The CDR3 DNA follows: TGTGCCAGCAGCTCCCCACTCGGAAACATTCAGTACTTC.